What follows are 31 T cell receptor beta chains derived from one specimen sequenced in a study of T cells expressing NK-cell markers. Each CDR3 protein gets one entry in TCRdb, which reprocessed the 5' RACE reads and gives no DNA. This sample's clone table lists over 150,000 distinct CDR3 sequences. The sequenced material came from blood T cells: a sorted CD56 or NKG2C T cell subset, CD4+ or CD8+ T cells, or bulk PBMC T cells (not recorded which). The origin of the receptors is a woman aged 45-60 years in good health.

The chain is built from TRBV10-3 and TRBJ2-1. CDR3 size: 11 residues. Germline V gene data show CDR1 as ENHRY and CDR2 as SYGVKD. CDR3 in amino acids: CAISDSDEQFF.

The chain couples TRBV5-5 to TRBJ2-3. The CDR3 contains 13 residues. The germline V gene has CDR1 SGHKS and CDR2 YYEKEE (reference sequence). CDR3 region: CASWSTSTDTQYF. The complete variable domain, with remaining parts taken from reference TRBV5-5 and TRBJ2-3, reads DAGVTQSPTHLIKTRGQQVTLRCSPISGHKSVSWYQQVLGQGPQFIFQYYEKEERGRGNFPDRFSARQFPNYSSELNVNALLLGDSALYLCASWSTSTDTQYFGPGTRLTVL.

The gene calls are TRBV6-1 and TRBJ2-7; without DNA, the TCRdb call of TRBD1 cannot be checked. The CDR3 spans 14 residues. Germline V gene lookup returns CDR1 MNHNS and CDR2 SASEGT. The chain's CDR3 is CASSEYRGPYEQYF.

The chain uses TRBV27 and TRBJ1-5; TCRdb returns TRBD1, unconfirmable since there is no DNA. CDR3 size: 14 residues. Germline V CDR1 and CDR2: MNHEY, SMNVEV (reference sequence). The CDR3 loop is CASSPGTAGQPQHF.

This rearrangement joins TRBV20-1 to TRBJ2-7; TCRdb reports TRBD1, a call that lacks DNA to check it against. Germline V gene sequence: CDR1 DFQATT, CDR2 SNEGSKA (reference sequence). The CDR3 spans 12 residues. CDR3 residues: CSARDRVYEQYF.

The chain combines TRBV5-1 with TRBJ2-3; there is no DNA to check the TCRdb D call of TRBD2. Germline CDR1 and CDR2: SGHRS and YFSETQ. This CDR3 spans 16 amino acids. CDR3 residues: CASSPRKGLAVDTQYF. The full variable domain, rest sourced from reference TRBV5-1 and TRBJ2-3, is KAGVTQTPRYLIKTRGQQVTLSCSPISGHRSVSWYQQTPGQGLQFLFEYFSETQRNKGNFPGRFSGRQFSNSRSEMNVSTLELGDSALYLCASSPRKGLAVDTQYFGPGTRLTVL.

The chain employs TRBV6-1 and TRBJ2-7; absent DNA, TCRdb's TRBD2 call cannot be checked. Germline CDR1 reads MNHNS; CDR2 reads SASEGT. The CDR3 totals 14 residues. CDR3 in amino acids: CASSEASGSYEQYF.

CDR3 protein: CATSRELAGGLTGELFF. The chain has TRBV15 and TRBJ2-2; as DNA is missing, the TRBD2 call by TCRdb cannot be tested. The V gene's germline CDR1 is LNHNV and CDR2 YYDKDF (reference sequence). There are 17 residues in the CDR3.

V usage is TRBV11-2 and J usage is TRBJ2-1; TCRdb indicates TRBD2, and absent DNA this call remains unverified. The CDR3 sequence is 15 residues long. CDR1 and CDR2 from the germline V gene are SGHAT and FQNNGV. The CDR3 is CASSPVRDLSYEQFF.

The CDR3 loop reads CASSPGIRSETQYF. The J gene is TRBJ2-5, the V gene TRBV6-6; the D call from TCRdb, TRBD1, cannot be confirmed without DNA. The CDR3 has 14 amino acids. Germline values: CDR1 MNHNY, CDR2 SVGAGI (reference sequence).

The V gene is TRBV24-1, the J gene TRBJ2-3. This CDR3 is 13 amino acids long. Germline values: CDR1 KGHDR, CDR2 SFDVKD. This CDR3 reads CAIRTASTDTQYF.

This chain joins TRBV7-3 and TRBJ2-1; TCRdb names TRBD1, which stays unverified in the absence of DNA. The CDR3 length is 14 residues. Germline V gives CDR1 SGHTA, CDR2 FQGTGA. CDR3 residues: CASSPPGLAHEQFF.

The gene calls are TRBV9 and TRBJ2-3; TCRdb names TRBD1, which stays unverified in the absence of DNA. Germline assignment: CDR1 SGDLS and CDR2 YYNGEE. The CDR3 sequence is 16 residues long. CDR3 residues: CASSVEGRGLTDTQYF.

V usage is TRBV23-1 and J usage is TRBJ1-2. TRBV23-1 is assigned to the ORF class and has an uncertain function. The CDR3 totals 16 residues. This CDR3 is CASSQSSGGPNYGYTF.

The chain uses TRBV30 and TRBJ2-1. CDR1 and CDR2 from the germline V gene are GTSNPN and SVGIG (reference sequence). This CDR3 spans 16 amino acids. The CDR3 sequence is CAWSLLPGQGGDEQFF.

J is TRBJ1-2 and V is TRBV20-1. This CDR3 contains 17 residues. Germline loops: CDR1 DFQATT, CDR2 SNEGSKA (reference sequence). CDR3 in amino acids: CSARARGGTVVGDGYTF.

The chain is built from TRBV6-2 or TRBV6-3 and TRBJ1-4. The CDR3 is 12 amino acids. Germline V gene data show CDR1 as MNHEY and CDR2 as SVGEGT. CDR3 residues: CASSYSRGDSVF.

The CDR3 region is CASSLPGSGGELFF. This chain connects TRBV5-5 to TRBJ2-2; the D call from TCRdb, TRBD1, cannot be confirmed without DNA. The CDR3 has 14 residues. Germline CDR1 reads SGHKS; CDR2 reads YYEKEE (reference sequence). The complete variable domain, with remaining parts taken from reference TRBV5-5 and TRBJ2-2, reads DAGVTQSPTHLIKTRGQQVTLRCSPISGHKSVSWYQQVLGQGPQFIFQYYEKEERGRGNFPDRFSARQFPNYSSELNVNALLLGDSALYLCASSLPGSGGELFFGEGSRLTVL.

CDR3 loop: CASSEQGGEQYF. This sequence joins TRBV10-1 and TRBJ2-7; TCRdb's D call of TRBD1 is untestable without DNA. The CDR3 extends over 12 amino acids. Germline V CDR1 and CDR2: WNHNN, SYGVQD (reference sequence).

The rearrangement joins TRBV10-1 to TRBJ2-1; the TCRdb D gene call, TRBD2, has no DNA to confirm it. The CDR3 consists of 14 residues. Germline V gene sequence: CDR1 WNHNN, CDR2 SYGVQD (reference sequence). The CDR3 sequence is CASSGGSGDNEQFF.

The CDR3 loop reads CASGFGSEVQFF. The rearrangement uses TRBV12-5 and TRBJ2-1; TCRdb calls TRBD2, which cannot be checked without DNA. CDR1 is LGHNT, CDR2 FRNRAP, per germline. This CDR3 is 12 amino acids long.

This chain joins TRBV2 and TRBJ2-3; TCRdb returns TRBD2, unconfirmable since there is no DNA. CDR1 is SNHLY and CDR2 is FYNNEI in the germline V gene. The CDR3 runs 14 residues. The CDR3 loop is CARASGSGTDTQYF.

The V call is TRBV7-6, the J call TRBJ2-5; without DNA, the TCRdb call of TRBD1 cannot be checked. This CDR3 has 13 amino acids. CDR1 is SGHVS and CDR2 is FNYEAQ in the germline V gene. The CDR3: CASSLDARETQYF.

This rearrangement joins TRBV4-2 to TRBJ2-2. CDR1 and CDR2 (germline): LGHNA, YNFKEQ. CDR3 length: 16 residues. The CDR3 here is CASSQDPGGGSGELFF.

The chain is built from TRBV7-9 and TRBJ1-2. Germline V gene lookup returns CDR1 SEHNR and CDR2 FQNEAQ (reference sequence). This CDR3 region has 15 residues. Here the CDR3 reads CASSGRAGANYGYTF.

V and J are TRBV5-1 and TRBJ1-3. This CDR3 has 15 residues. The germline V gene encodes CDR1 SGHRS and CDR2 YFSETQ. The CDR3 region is CASGLDPFSGNTIYF. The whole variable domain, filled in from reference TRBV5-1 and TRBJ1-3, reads KAGVTQTPRYLIKTRGQQVTLSCSPISGHRSVSWYQQTPGQGLQFLFEYFSETQRNKGNFPGRFSGRQFSNSRSEMNVSTLELGDSALYLCASGLDPFSGNTIYFGEGSWLTVV.

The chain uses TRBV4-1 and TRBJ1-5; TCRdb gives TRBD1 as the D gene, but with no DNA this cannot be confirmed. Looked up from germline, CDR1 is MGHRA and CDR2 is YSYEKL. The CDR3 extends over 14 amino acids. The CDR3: CASSQEGGYQPQHF.

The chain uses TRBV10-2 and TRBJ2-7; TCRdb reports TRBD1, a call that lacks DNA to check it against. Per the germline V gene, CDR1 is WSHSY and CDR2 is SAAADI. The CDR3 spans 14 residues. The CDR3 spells CASSESFRAHEQYF.

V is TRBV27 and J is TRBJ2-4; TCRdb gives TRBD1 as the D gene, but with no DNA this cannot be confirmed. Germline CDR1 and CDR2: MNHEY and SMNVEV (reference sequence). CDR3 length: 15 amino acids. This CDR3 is CASSPIDRGKNIQYF.

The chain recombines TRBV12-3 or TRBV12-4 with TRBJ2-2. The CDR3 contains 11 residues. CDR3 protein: CASRFTGELFF.

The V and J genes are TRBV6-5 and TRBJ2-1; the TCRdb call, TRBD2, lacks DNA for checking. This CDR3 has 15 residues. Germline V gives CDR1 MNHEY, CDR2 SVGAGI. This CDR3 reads CASSYTSGFYNEQFF.